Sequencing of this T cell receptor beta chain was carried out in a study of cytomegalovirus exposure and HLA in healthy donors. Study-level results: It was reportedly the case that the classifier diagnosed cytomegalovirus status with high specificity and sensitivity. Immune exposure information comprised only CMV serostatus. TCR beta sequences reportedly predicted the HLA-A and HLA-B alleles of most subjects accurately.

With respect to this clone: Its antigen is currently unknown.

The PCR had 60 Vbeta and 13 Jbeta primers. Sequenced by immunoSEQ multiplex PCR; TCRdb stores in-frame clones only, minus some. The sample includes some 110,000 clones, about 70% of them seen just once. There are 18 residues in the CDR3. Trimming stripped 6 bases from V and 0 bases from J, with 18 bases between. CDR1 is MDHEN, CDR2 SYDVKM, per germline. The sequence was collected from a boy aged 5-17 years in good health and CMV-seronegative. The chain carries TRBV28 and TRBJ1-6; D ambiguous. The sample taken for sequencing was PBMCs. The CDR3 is CASRQSSPGSSYNSPLHF. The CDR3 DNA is TGTGCCAGCAGACAATCTAGCCCAGGCAGCTCCTATAATTCACCCCTCCACTTT.